Listed here are 22 T cell receptor beta chains from one sample, sequenced in a study of T cells in Graves' hyperthyroidism and ophthalmopathy. Amplification of TCR beta CDR3 regions used RNA as the template. During a first-round RT-PCR of the TCR CDR3, the HTBI primer set was used. MiXCR was run by TCRdb on the multiplex PCR reads, yielding one entry per CDR3 protein. The table includes roughly 710,000 distinct CDR3 sequences, roughly a third detected once. The sequenced material came from blood. The origin of the receptors is a woman in her forties with Graves' hyperthyroidism.

V is TRBV7-8 and J is TRBJ2-5; 9 nucleotides line up with TRBD1. After removal of 6 bases from V and 4 bases from J, the junction contained 12 bases not matched to a gene. The CDR3 is 16 amino acids. Germline V lookup: CDR1 SGHVS, CDR2 FQNEAQ. The CDR3 DNA reads TGTGCCAGCAGTCCTACAGGGACAGGGCGGCCAGAGACCCAGTACTTC. It specifies CASSPTGTGRPETQYF.

There are many counts of this clonotype. V is TRBV19 and J is TRBJ1-5, with 9 bases lining up with TRBD1. This CDR3 spans 14 amino acids. The V segment lost 6 bases and the J segment 6 bases; nucleotides outside the gene matches: 6. Germline CDR1 LNHDA, CDR2 SQIVND (reference sequence). CDR3 sequence reads: CASSPTGGVQPQHF. CDR3 DNA sequence: TGTGCCAGTAGCCCGACAGGGGGGGTTCAGCCCCAGCATTTT. Looking up the rest from reference TRBV19 and TRBJ1-5 gives the full variable domain: DGGITQSPKYLFRKEGQNVTLSCEQNLNHDAMYWYRQDPGQGLRLIYYSQIVNDFQKGDIAEGYSVSREKKESFPLTVTSAQKNPTAFYLCASSPTGGVQPQHFGDGTRLSIL.

In its sample, this clonotype was seen many times. The chain uses TRBV2 and TRBJ1-6; D is perhaps TRBD1 (6 bases). The CDR3 length is 15 residues. Germline values: CDR1 SNHLY, CDR2 FYNNEI. V shed 5 bases and J shed 6 bases, with 14 bases lying between them. This CDR3 reads CASSNRGTTNSPLHF. The CDR3, as DNA: TGTGCCAGCAGTAATCGGGGGACAACTAATTCACCCCTCCACTTT.

In this sample, this clonotype turned up once. The chain carries TRBV20-1 and TRBJ2-7; D is unresolved. CDR3 length: 13 residues. Trimming removed 0 bases at V and 0 bases at J, with 6 bases between. Germline V gene data show CDR1 as DFQATT and CDR2 as SNEGSKA (reference sequence). CDR3 residues: CSARDMFSYEQYF. The CDR3 bases are TGCAGTGCTAGAGACATGTTCTCCTACGAGCAGTACTTC.

This chain connects TRBV28 to TRBJ2-7; 7 bases line up with TRBD1. The V gene's germline CDR1 is MDHEN and CDR2 SYDVKM. The CDR3 is 14 amino acids. Unmatched junction bases numbered 7, after V lost 1 base and J lost 7 bases. The CDR3 nucleotides read TGTGCCAGCAGTTTATCTGACAGGGTGGGTGAGCAGTACTTC. The encoded protein is CASSLSDRVGEQYF.

This chain joins TRBV6-5 and TRBJ1-2; possible D gene TRBD1, 5 bases. CDR1 is MNHEY and CDR2 is SVGAGI in the germline V gene. V was pared by 4 bases and J by 5 bases, with 14 bases between. The CDR3 is made up of 14 amino acids. The CDR3 loop is CASSFPRDWYGYTF. In DNA form, the CDR3 reads TGTGCCAGCAGTTTCCCCAGGGATTGGTATGGCTACACCTTC.

This clonotype was detected ten times or more. At one of its ends the junction is not consistent with the germline gene, which may arise from a read error. This rearrangement joins TRBV7-7 to TRBJ2-5, with D perhaps given as TRBD1 or TRBD2 (7 bases each). The CDR3 totals 14 residues. The germline gives CDR1 SSHAT, CDR2 FNYEAQ (reference sequence). The CDR3 loop is CASSPIQGGETQYF. The CDR3 DNA reads TGTGCTAGCAGCCCCATCCAGGGGGGGGAGACCCAGTACTTC.

This clonotype was picked up many times. The rearrangement joins TRBV12-3 or TRBV12-4 to TRBJ1-2; possible D gene TRBD1, 5 bases. Trimming left V 10 bases short and J 6 bases short, with 9 bases between. This CDR3 is 10 amino acids long. CDR3 residues: CATMGDGYTF. The CDR3 region has the DNA TGTGCCACCATGGGGGATGGCTACACCTTC.

The chain couples TRBV6-5 to TRBJ1-4; D remains unclear. This CDR3 is built from 15 residues. Germline assignment: CDR1 MNHEY and CDR2 SVGAGI. The ends were cut back, 1 base at V and 2 bases at J, with 8 bases in the middle. CDR3 loop: CASSYLTGTNEKLFF. CDR3 sequence (DNA): TGTGCCAGCAGTTACTTAACCGGGACTAATGAAAAACTGTTTTTT.

Many counts were recorded for this clonotype. V gene TRBV25-1 combines with J gene TRBJ1-2; 7 bases map to TRBD1. CDR1 is MGHDK, CDR2 SYGVNS, per germline. The J segment lost 6 bases and the V segment lost 5 bases, leaving 6 bases of the junction unmatched. There are 13 residues in the CDR3. CDR3 bases: TGTGCCAGCAGTTGGACAGGCCAACATGGCTACACCTTC. Protein sequence: CASSWTGQHGYTF.

This clonotype was counted at least ten times. This chain uses TRBV20-1 with TRBJ1-4; D perhaps matches TRBD1 (6 bases). The CDR3 sequence is 14 residues long. V lost 2 bases to trimming and J lost 6 bases, with 13 bases between them. Germline CDR1 and CDR2: DFQATT and SNEGSKA (reference sequence). The CDR3 nucleotides are TGCAGTGCTAGACGCGGACAGCGTTATGAAAAACTGTTTTTT. This encodes CSARRGQRYEKLFF.

V is TRBV7-2 and J is TRBJ2-7; a possible D gene is TRBD2 (5 bases). The CDR3 contains 14 residues. The ends were cut back, 3 bases at V and 3 bases at J, with 12 bases in the middle. Germline CDR1 is SGHTA and CDR2 is FQGNSA. The chain's CDR3 is CASSFTGNNYEQYF. Written as DNA, the CDR3 is TGTGCCAGCAGCTTCACGGGAAATAACTACGAGCAGTACTTC.

Many counts were recorded for this clonotype. The chain recombines TRBV20-1 with TRBJ2-5; the D gene is possibly TRBD2 (5 bases). The germline gives CDR1 DFQATT, CDR2 SNEGSKA (reference sequence). V gave up 3 bases and J gave up 5 bases, with 16 bases separating them. This CDR3 contains 14 residues. The CDR3 region has the DNA TGCAGTGCTAGGAGGGCCTCGGAGGCGGAGACCCAGTACTTC. Its translation is CSARRASEAETQYF.

Turning to this clonotype: This clone may be a read error of a much larger clone one base away. The rearrangement links TRBV7-2 to TRBJ1-5; possibly TRBD1 for D (6 bases). CDR1 and CDR2 from the germline V gene are SGHTA and FQGNSA. This CDR3 comprises 15 residues. The CDR3 is CASRRGGPSNQPRHF. CDR3 sequence (DNA): TGTGCCAGCAGAAGGGGGGGACCGAGCAATCAGCCCCGGCATTTT. The variable domain in full, completed from reference TRBV7-2 and TRBJ1-5, reads GAGVSQSPSNKVTEKGKDVELRCDPISGHTALYWYRQSLGQGLEFLIYFQGNSAPDKSGLPSDRFSAERTGGSVSTLTIQRTQQEDSAVYLCASRRGGPSNQPRHFGDGTRLSIL.

The chain uses TRBV7-9 and TRBJ2-7, with D possibly matching TRBD1 (6 bases). CDR3 length: 12 residues. Trimming took off 10 bases at V and 2 bases at J, with 12 bases between the two ends. Germline CDR1 SEHNR, CDR2 FQNEAQ (reference sequence). CDR3 sequence (DNA): TGTGCCATACACGGGACACCCTACGAGCAGTACTTC. Protein sequence: CAIHGTPYEQYF.

This chain connects TRBV6-4 to TRBJ1-4; 8 bases are a match to TRBD1. This CDR3 spans 14 amino acids. J was trimmed by 8 bases and V by 5 bases; bases with no gene match: 7. Germline lookup yields CDR1 MRHNA and CDR2 SNTAGT. The CDR3: CASSYDRGGEKLFF. In DNA, the CDR3 is TGTGCCAGCAGTTACGACAGGGGAGGAGAAAAACTGTTTTTT.

With respect to this clonotype: The germline gene is not matched at one end of the junction; a read error may be the cause. The rearrangement uses TRBV7-7 and TRBJ2-1, with a possible D match to TRBD2 (6 bases). This CDR3 contains 12 residues. Germline V gene data show CDR1 as SSHAT and CDR2 as FNYEAQ (reference sequence). CDR3 DNA: TGTGCTAGCAGCGCACCGGAGGGTGAGCAGTTCTTC. This sequence encodes CASSAPEGEQFF.

This clonotype was observed a handful of times. The chain couples TRBV7-9 to TRBJ1-2, with 7 positions matching TRBD1. This CDR3 contains 19 residues. V lost 5 bases to trimming and J lost 1 base; unmatched junction nucleotides: 19. The V gene's germline CDR1 is SEHNR and CDR2 FQNEAQ (reference sequence). The CDR3 is CASSVRAGQLTDINYGYTF. CDR3 DNA sequence: TGTGCCAGCAGCGTTAGAGCGGGACAGCTGACCGATATTAACTATGGCTACACCTTC.

This clonotype has at least ten counts. The chain uses TRBV2 and TRBJ1-2; D remains unclear. The CDR3 is 16 residues long. Trimming removed 8 bases at V and 2 bases at J, with 21 bases between. Germline V CDR1 and CDR2: SNHLY, FYNNEI. This CDR3 is CASYGKSQAANYGYTF. The CDR3, as DNA: TGTGCCAGCTATGGAAAAAGCCAGGCAGCCAACTATGGCTACACCTTC.

This clonotype has more than one count but fewer than ten. The J gene is TRBJ2-7, the V gene TRBV4-3; D uncertain. Germline V lookup: CDR1 LGHNA, CDR2 YSLEER. CDR3 size: 14 residues. Trimming removed 0 bases at V and 2 bases at J, with 8 bases between. The CDR3 bases are TGCGCCAGCAGCCAAGATAAGGCTCCCTACGAGCAGTACTTC. This gives the protein CASSQDKAPYEQYF.

This clonotype appeared many times. This chain joins TRBV12-3 or TRBV12-4 and TRBJ1-2; D gene unclear. V lost 2 bases, J lost 7 bases, and 8 bases lay in between. The CDR3 covers 12 residues. The CDR3: CASSLSGPGYTF. Here the CDR3 DNA reads TGTGCCAGCAGTTTATCCGGGCCTGGCTACACCTTC.

The rearrangement joins TRBV28 to TRBJ1-2; D unclear. With 3 bases removed from V and 8 bases from J, the gap between germline ends came to 16 bases. The V gene's germline CDR1 is MDHEN and CDR2 SYDVKM. This CDR3 spans 14 amino acids. CDR3 sequence reads: CASSLNSIPMGYTF. The CDR3 DNA follows: TGTGCCAGCAGTTTGAACAGCATCCCTATGGGCTACACCTTC.